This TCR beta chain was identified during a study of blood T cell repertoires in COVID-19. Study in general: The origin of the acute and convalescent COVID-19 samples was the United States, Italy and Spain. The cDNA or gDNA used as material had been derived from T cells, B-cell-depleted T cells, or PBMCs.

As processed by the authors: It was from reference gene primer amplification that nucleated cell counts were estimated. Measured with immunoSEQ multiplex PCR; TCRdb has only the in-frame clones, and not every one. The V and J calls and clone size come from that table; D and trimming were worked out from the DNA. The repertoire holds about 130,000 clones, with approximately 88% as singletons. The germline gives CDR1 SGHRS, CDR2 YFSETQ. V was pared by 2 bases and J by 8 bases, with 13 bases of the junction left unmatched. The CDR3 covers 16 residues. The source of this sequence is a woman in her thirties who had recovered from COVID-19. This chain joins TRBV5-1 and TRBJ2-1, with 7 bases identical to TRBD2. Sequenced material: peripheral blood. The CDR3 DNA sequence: TGCGCCAGCAGCTTATTCGGGAGGCCCTTGAATGATGAGCAGTTCTTC. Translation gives CASSLFGRPLNDEQFF.